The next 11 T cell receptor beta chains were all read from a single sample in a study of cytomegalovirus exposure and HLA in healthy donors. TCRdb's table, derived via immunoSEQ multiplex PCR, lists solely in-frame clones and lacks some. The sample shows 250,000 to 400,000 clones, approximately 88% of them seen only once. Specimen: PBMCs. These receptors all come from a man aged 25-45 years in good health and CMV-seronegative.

The CDR3, as DNA: TGTGCCAGCAGTTTATGGGGGGGACAGGGGGAGTACAATGAGCAGTTCTTC. Translated: CASSLWGGQGEYNEQFF. V usage is TRBV27 and J usage is TRBJ2-1; 11 bases map to TRBD1. Germline trimming cut 1 base from V and 4 bases from J; bases unmatched to any gene: 6. Germline-derived CDR1 and CDR2 are MNHEY and SMNVEV (reference sequence). This CDR3 has 17 amino acids.

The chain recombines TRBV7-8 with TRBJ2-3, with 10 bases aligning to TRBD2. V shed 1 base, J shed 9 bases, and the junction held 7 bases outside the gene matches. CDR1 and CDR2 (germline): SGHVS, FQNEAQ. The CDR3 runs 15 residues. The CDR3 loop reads CASSLGGLAGATQYF. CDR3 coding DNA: TGTGCCAGCAGCTTAGGAGGGCTAGCGGGGGCAACGCAGTATTTT.

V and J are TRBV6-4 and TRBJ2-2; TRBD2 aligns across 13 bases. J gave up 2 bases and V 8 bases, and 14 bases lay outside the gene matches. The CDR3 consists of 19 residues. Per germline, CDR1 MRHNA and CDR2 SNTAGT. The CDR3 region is CASAPRVLAGGPNTGELFF. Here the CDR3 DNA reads TGTGCCAGCGCCCCAAGAGTACTAGCGGGGGGGCCTAACACCGGGGAGCTGTTTTTT.

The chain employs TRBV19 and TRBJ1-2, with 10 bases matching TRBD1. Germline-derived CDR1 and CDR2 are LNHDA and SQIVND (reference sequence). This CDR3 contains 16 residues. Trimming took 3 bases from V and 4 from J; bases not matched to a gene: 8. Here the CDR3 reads CASSIITGTGVYGYTF. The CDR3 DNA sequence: TGTGCCAGTAGTATCATAACCGGGACAGGGGTCTATGGCTACACCTTC. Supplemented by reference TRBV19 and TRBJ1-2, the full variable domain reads DGGITQSPKYLFRKEGQNVTLSCEQNLNHDAMYWYRQDPGQGLRLIYYSQIVNDFQKGDIAEGYSVSREKKESFPLTVTSAQKNPTAFYLCASSIITGTGVYGYTFGSGTRLTVV.

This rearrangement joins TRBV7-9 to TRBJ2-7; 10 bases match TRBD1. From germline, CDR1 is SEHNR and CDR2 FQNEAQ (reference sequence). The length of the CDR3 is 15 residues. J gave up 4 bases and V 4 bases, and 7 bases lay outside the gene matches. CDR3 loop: CASSSDRGLRYEQYF. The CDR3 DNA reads TGTGCCAGCAGCTCTGACAGGGGGCTTCGTTACGAGCAGTACTTC.

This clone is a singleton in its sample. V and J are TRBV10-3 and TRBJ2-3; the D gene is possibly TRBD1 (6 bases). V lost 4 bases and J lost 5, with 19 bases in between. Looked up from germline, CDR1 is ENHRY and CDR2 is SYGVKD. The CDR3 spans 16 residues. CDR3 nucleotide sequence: TGTGCCATCAGTGGCGGACAGTTCCGTGAGGTAGATACGCAGTATTTT. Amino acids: CAISGGQFREVDTQYF.

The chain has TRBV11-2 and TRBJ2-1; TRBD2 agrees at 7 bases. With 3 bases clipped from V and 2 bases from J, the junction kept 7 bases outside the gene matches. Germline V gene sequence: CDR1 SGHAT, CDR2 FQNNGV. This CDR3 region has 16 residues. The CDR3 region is CASSFVGLEPYNEQFF. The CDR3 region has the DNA TGTGCCAGCAGCTTCGTCGGACTAGAACCCTACAATGAGCAGTTCTTC.

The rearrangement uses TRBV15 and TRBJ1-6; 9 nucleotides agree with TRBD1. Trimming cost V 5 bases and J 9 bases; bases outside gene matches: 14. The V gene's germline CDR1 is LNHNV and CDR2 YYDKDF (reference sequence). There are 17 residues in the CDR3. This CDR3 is CATSASSFRDRASPLHF. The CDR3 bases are TGTGCCACCAGCGCATCCTCCTTCCGGGACAGGGCTTCACCCCTCCACTTT.

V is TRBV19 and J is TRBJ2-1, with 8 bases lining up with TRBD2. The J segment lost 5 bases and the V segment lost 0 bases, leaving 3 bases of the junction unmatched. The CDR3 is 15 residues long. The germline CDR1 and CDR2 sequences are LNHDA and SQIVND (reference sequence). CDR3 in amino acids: CASSIDSGANNEQFF. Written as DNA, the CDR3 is TGTGCCAGTAGTATAGATAGCGGGGCCAACAATGAGCAGTTCTTC.

The CDR3 DNA is TGTGCCAGCAGCTTAAGAGCAACTAGACCCCAAGAGACCCAGTACTTC. Translation: CASSLRATRPQETQYF. The V gene is TRBV7-8, the J gene TRBJ2-5; perhaps TRBD2 as D (5 bases). Germline V lookup: CDR1 SGHVS, CDR2 FQNEAQ. The germline V and J ends were trimmed by 2 bases and 1 base, with 14 bases remaining between them. The CDR3 extends over 16 amino acids.

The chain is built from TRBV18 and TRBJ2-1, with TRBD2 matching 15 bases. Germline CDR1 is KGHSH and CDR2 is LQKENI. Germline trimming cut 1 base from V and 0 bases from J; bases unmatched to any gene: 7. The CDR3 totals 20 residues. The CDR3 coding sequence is TGTGCCAGCTCACCACGTTGGGGACTAGCGGGGGGCAGCTCCTACAATGAGCAGTTCTTC. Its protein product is CASSPRWGLAGGSSYNEQFF.